The T cell receptor (beta chain) under discussion was sequenced for a study of blood T cell repertoires in COVID-19 (dated by TCRdb to 2018 to 2021). Concerning the study at large: The collaborator samples originated in the United States, Italy and Spain and spanned the acute and convalescent phases of COVID-19. The samples were drawn from the first 160 participants of the ongoing ImmuneRACE study and from 1,254 subjects provided by 6 global collaborators. The material from the prospective study consisted of cDNA or gDNA derived from T cells, B-cell-depleted T cells, or PBMCs. The sample metadata nearly always contained a de-identified subject ID, COVID-19 status, age in years and sex. The repertoires were made available in a free public database intended to serve as a resource for research on the immune response to SARS-CoV-2. Where available, HLA class I and class II types were obtained from metadata supplied by the sample provider rather than from assay-based typing. Subjects who had been exposed to COVID-19, were actively infected with it, or had recovered from it provided the deeply sampled blood TCRbeta repertoires that made up the dataset.

This clone was found a few times. Its antigen is not yet known. Per-base qualities were not stored, and no clone one base away is much larger. For CDR1 and CDR2, the germline V gene lists MNHNS and SASEGT. The CDR3 holds 14 amino acids from the cysteine to the phenylalanine. Of the read, only the CDR3 DNA is kept; its 42 bases are in frame from base 1. The junction shows trimming of 3 bases on V and 5 bases on J, plus 13 bases between the germline ends. Collaborating institutions collected whole blood in K2EDTA tubes following their own protocols. For TCRbeta analysis, collaborators shipped samples as frozen whole blood, isolated PBMCs, or DNA extracted from either of those sample types. The paper as a whole reports these results and caveats: The quantity of clinical and demographic metadata differed by source and by participant and was supplied without curation.

TCRbeta CDR3 regions were amplified from genomic DNA using the immunoSEQ Assay, a bias-controlled multiplex PCR. The paper's processing steps were these. The number of nucleated cells in each sample was estimated by amplification of reference gene primers within the assay. To quantify the absolute abundance of each unique TCRbeta CDR3 rearrangement, sequence reads were collapsed and filtered. For each sample, productive Simpson clonality was calculated by taking the square root of Simpson's diversity index across productive rearrangements. The immuneACCESS repertoire file appears here via TCRdb, limited to in-frame rearrangements. These files lack a portion of the clones; in checked studies, under half of the deficit traces to unresolved V genes, and the cause of the others is not known. V, J and clone size derive from that table, while D and trimming were established from the DNA sequence. Present in this sample are over 90,000 clones, around 87% of which were seen just once. Around 2.9% of the sample belongs to the ten largest clones.

Recombination joined TRBV6-1 with TRBJ2-5; the best D guess is TRBD1, with 7 bases matching. Material for sequencing was peripheral blood. This receptor was identified in a man in his forties or fifties with active or convalescent COVID-19. The DNA is as follows: TGTGCCAGCAGTGATGGAGGGGGCAGTGAGACCCAGTACTTC. Its protein reads: CASSDGGGSETQYF.